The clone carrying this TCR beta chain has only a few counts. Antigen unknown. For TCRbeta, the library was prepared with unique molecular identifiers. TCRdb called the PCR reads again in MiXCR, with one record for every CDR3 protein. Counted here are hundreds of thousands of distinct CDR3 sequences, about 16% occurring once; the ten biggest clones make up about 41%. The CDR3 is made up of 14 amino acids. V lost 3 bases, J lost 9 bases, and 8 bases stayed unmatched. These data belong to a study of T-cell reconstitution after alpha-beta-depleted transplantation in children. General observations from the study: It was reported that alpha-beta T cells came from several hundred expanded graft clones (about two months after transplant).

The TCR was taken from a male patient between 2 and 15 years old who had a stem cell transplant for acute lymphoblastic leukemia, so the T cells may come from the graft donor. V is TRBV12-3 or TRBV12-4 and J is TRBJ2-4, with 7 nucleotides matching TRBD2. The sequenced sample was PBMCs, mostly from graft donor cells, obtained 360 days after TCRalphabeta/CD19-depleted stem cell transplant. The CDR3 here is CASSFGAGWGIQYF. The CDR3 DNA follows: TGTGCCAGCAGTTTTGGAGCGGGATGGGGCATTCAGTACTTC.